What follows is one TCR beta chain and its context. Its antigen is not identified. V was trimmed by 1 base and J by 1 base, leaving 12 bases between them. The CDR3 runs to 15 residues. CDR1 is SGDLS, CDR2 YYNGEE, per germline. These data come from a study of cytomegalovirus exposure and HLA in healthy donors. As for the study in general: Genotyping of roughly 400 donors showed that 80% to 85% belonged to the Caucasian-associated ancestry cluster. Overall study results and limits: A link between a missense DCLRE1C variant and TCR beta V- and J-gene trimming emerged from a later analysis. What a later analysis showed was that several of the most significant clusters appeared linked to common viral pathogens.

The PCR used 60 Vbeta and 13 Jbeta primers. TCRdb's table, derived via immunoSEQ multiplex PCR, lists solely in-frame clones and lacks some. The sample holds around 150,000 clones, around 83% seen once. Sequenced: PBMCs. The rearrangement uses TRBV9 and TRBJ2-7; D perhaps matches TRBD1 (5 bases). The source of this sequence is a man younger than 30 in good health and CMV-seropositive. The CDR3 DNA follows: TGTGCCAGCAGCGTAAGAGACAGAACTTCCTACGAGCAGTACTTC. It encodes CASSVRDRTSYEQYF.